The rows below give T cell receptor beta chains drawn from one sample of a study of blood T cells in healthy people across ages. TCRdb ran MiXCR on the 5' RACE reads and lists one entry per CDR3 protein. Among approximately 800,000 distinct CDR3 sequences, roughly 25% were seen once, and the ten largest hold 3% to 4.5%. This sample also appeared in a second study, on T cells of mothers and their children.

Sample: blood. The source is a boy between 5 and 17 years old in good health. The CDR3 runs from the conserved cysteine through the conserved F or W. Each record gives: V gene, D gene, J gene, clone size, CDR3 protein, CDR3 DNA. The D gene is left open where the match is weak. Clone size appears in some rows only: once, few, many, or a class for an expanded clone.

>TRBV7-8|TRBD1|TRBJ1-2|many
CASSPSWGQGTYGYTF
TGTGCCAGCAGCCCTTCGTGGGGACAGGGAACCTATGGCTACACCTTC
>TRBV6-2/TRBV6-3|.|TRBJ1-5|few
CASSGDSGNQPQHF
TGTGCCAGCAGCGGAGACAGTGGGAATCAGCCCCAGCATTTT
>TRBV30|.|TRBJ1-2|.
CAWRRGGLDGYTF
TGTGCCTGGAGGCGCGGGGGGCTAGATGGCTACACCTTC
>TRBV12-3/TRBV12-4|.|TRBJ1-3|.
CASREGAGNTIYF
TGTGCCAGCAGGGAGGGGGCTGGAAACACCATATATTTT
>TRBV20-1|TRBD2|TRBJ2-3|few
CSAGNSGGGTDTQYF
TGCAGTGCTGGAAATAGCGGGGGGGGCACAGATACGCAGTATTTT
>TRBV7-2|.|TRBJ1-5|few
CASSFDRNQPQHF
TGTGCCAGCAGCTTCGACAGGAATCAGCCCCAGCATTTT
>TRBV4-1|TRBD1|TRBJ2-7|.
CASSHSEGQGYEQYF
TGCGCCAGCAGCCACTCGGAGGGACAGGGCTACGAGCAGTACTTC
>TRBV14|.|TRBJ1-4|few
CASTPGGEEKLFF
TGTGCCAGCACCCCGGGGGGTGAAGAAAAACTGTTTTTT
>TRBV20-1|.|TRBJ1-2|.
CSAPDGPYGYTF
TGCAGTGCTCCCGATGGGCCCTATGGCTACACCTTC
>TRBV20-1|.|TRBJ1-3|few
CSARRSSGNTIYF
TGCAGTGCTAGGAGGAGCTCTGGAAACACCATATATTTT
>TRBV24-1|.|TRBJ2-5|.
CATSDATVPTQYF
TGTGCCACCAGTGATGCGACAGTCCCGACCCAGTACTTC
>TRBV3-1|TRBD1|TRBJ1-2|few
CASSQDPGQGSNYGYTF
TGTGCCAGCAGCCAAGATCCGGGACAGGGTTCTAACTATGGCTACACCTTC
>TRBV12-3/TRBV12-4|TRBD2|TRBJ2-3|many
CASSLASGRNTQYF
TGTGCCAGCAGTTTGGCTAGCGGGCGGAATACGCAGTATTTT
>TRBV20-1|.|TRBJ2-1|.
CSAFIGSSYNEQFF
TGCAGTGCTTTCATAGGAAGCTCCTACAATGAGCAGTTCTTC
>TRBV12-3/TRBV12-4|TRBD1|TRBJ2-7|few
CASTFGDSYEQYF
TGTGCCAGCACCTTCGGGGACAGTTACGAGCAGTACTTC
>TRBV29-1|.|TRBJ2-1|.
CSVVADLPYNEQFF
TGCAGCGTAGTAGCGGACTTGCCCTACAATGAGCAGTTCTTC
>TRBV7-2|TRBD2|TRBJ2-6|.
CASSPRLAGATGANVLTF
TGTGCCAGCAGCCCGCGACTAGCGGGAGCAACTGGGGCCAACGTCCTGACTTTC
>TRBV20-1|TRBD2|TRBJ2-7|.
CSAGGAGGPISTPYEQYF
TGCAGTGCGGGAGGGGCGGGGGGCCCGATTTCAACTCCCTACGAGCAGTACTTC
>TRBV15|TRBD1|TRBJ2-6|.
CATSLNRGAGANVLTF
TGTGCCACCAGCCTAAACAGGGGAGCAGGGGCCAACGTCCTGACTTTC
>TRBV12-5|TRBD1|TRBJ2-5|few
CASDAGTGQETQYF
TGTGCTAGTGACGCCGGGACAGGGCAAGAGACCCAGTACTTC
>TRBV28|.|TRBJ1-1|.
CASTAGREAFF
TGTGCCAGCACAGCGGGCCGTGAAGCTTTCTTT
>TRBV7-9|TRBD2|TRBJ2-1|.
CASSPTRLAGSYNEQFF
TGTGCCAGCAGCCCGACACGACTAGCGGGATCCTACAATGAGCAGTTCTTC
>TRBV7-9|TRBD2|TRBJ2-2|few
CASSLRGGGTTGELFF
TGTGCCAGCAGCTTACGGGGCGGGGGAACCACCGGGGAGCTGTTTTTT
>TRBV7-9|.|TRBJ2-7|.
CASSPRDVPYEQYF
TGTGCCAGCAGCCCCCGAGATGTACCTTACGAGCAGTACTTC
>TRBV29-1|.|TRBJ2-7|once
CSVQTGSYEQYF
TGCAGCGTTCAGACAGGCTCCTACGAGCAGTACTTC
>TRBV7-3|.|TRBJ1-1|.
CASSFQGANTEAFF
TGTGCCAGCAGCTTTCAGGGAGCGAACACTGAAGCTTTCTTT
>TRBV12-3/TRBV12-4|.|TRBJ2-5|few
CASSLGYQSETQYF
TGTGCCAGCAGCCTGGGTTACCAAAGCGAGACCCAGTACTTC
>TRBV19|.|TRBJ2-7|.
CASTYGTGQYEQYF
TGTGCCAGTACCTATGGGACCGGACAGTACGAGCAGTACTTC
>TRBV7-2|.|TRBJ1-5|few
CASSLGAGEGNQPQHF
TGTGCCAGCAGCCTCGGGGCGGGGGAAGGCAATCAGCCCCAGCATTTT
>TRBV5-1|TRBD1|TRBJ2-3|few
CASSSGQGGTDTQYF
TGCGCCAGCAGCTCAGGACAGGGGGGGACAGATACGCAGTATTTT